Detailed here is one TCR beta chain. Its antigen is as yet unknown. Germline V CDR1 and CDR2: SGHKS, YYEKEE (reference sequence). This CDR3 region has 14 residues. Every CD8+ T cell subset underwent triplicate sorting at about 300,000 cells apiece. The data stem from a study of CXCR3-negative and CXCR3-positive naive CD8 T cells. For the study at large: Total TRB output reached around 150 million reads, about 1.5 +/- 0.3 million per library. Overall study findings and caveats: TRBV-TRBJ usage was alike in naive CXCR3-negative and CXCR3-positive cells but differed in memory cells. More hydrophobic TRB CDR3s occurred in CXCR3-positive than in CXCR3-negative naive cells. Across naive subsets, surface CD5 expression was comparable, and TCR strength was inferred from properties of the TRB CDR3.

Libraries of TRB cDNA were made by 5' RACE and carried UMIs. TCRdb reprocessed the 5' RACE reads, with one entry per CDR3 protein and no DNA. This sample's table has 55,000 to 70,000 distinct CDR3 sequences. The sequence was obtained from a human donor in good health. Some clones in this sample may be carry-over from other donors' samples. Sequencing was performed on naive CXCR3+ CD8+ T cells from blood. As to subset: CD45RO-CCR7+CD27+CD95- naive CD8+ T cells expressing CXCR3 (TNR3+). The genes are TRBV5-5 and TRBJ1-1. The CDR3 region is CASILDIFNIEAFF.